Reported below is one TCR beta chain. Its antigen is unidentified. This entry belongs to a study of shared clonotypes between healthy human individuals. Study summary: The cohort had a couple of women and a few men, ages 18 to 49. Broader study findings: Relative to their counterparts shared across all four donors, non-shared clonotypes exhibited diminished generation probabilities.

CDR1 is LNHNV and CDR2 is YYDKDF in the germline V gene (reference sequence). The CDR3 runs 15 residues. Trimming shortened V by 1 base and J by 2 bases, and 12 bases separated the two germline ends. Some clones are missing from TCRdb's copy, which holds only in-frame ones; the method was immunoSEQ multiplex PCR. The table lists about 820,000 clones, approximately 92% of them singletons, with 24% in the top ten. Naive CD8 cells lacked CD45RO and underwent positive selection for CCR7, leaving out terminally differentiated effector memory CD45RA+ cells. Healthy and HIV-negative, the adult donors had no recent acute infections or vaccinations.

The sequencing sample was made of naive CD8+ T cells sorted from blood. This clonotype originated in a man aged 30 to 39 in good health. V and J are TRBV15 and TRBJ2-7; D is perhaps TRBD2 (6 bases). Here the CDR3 reads CATSRVRENPYEQYF. CDR3 DNA sequence: TGTGCCACCAGCAGAGTTCGGGAGAACCCCTACGAGCAGTACTTC.